Following are 15 T cell receptor beta chains from one sample sequenced in a study of read filtering for tumor transcriptome and immune sequencing. This library used about 400 ng RNA and molecular barcoded adaptors spanning alpha/delta and beta/gamma chains. TCRdb redid the calling of the reads with MiXCR, one entry per CDR3 protein. The table has roughly 59,000 distinct CDR3 sequences, roughly a fifth seen once. The sequenced sample consisted of a population of CD138-negative cells sorted from bone marrow. These receptors all come from a donor at least 40 years old with multiple myeloma.

This clonotype showed up many times. This chain joins TRBV7-2 and TRBJ2-7; D may be TRBD1 or TRBD2 (5 bases each). The V gene lost 6 bases and the J gene lost 2 bases, with 11 bases spanning the gap. CDR1 and CDR2 (germline): SGHTA, FQGNSA. This CDR3 contains 13 residues. The CDR3: CASRPGQTYEQYF. In nucleotides, the CDR3 is TGTGCCAGCAGACCGGGGCAAACCTACGAGCAGTACTTC.

This clonotype was counted many times. V gene TRBV10-2 combines with J gene TRBJ1-2, with TRBD1 identical over 10 bases. Germline CDR1 is WSHSY and CDR2 is SAAADI. This CDR3 comprises 15 residues. V shed 3 bases and J 0 bases; nucleotides not matched to a gene: 1. CDR3 protein: CASSDGTGANYGYTF. The CDR3 bases are TGCGCCAGCAGTGACGGGACAGGGGCTAACTATGGCTACACCTTC.

The sample holds many counts of this clonotype. The chain employs TRBV28 and TRBJ1-5; D is unresolved. Trimming pared 8 bases from V and 0 bases from J, leaving 5 bases between. The V gene's germline CDR1 is MDHEN and CDR2 SYDVKM. CDR3 size: 12 residues. The CDR3 spells CASCVSNQPQHF. For the CDR3, the DNA is TGTGCCAGCTGTGTTAGCAATCAGCCCCAGCATTTT.

This clonotype has at least ten counts. J is TRBJ2-1 and V is TRBV29-1; 14 positions agree with TRBD2. This CDR3 has 19 residues. Germline V gives CDR1 SQVTM, CDR2 ANQGSEA. J was trimmed by 0 bases and V by 4 bases; bases with no gene match: 11. CDR3 sequence: CSVVSWTSGGIHSYNEQFF. The DNA for the CDR3 is TGCAGCGTTGTAAGCTGGACTAGCGGGGGGATCCACTCCTACAATGAGCAGTTCTTC.

There are many counts of this clonotype. The genes are TRBV2 and TRBJ2-2; TRBD2 matches 12 bases. CDR3 length equals 15 residues. From germline, CDR1 is SNHLY and CDR2 FYNNEI. The trim removed 5 bases at V and 5 bases at J, leaving 3 bases unmatched. CDR3 amino acids: CASSWTSGTTGELFF. Written as DNA, the CDR3 is TGTGCCAGCAGTTGGACTAGCGGGACAACCGGGGAGCTGTTTTTT.

This clonotype has at least ten counts. The V and J genes are TRBV28 and TRBJ2-7; 13 nucleotides align to TRBD2. The V segment lost 1 base and the J segment 6 bases; nucleotides outside the gene matches: 6. The germline V gene encodes CDR1 MDHEN and CDR2 SYDVKM. This CDR3 is 16 amino acids long. The CDR3 is CASSLSLAGGPGEQYF. The CDR3 bases are TGTGCCAGCAGTTTATCACTAGCGGGAGGGCCGGGCGAGCAGTACTTC. Based on the CDR3 plus reference TRBV28 and TRBJ2-7, the full variable domain is DVKVTQSSRYLVKRTGEKVFLECVQDMDHENMFWYRQDPGLGLRLIYFSYDVKMKEKGDIPEGYSVSREKKERFSLILESASTNQTSMYLCASSLSLAGGPGEQYFGPGTRLTVT.

This clonotype was seen at least ten times. The genes are TRBV28 and TRBJ1-1; unclear D gene. CDR1 and CDR2 (germline): MDHEN, SYDVKM. V shed 5 bases and J shed 4 bases, with 11 bases lying between them. CDR3 size: 13 residues. The CDR3 region has the DNA TGTGCCAGCAGTCCCCCGGGTTTCACTGAAGCTTTCTTT. This codes for CASSPPGFTEAFF.

Many counts were recorded for this clonotype. The missing conserved phenylalanine or tryptophan at the end of this CDR3 makes a read error likely. CDR3 in amino acids: CSVEGLSSYEQYL. In DNA form, the CDR3 reads TGCAGCGTTGAAGGCCTGAGCTCCTACGAGCAGTACCTC. V is TRBV29-1 and J is TRBJ2-7; D unclear. CDR3 length: 13 amino acids. V lost 1 base and J 0 bases, leaving 7 bases between the germline ends. Germline V gene sequence: CDR1 SQVTM, CDR2 ANQGSEA.

V usage is TRBV7-3 and J usage is TRBJ2-3; D possibly corresponds to TRBD1 (6 bases). The germline V gene has CDR1 SGHTA and CDR2 FQGTGA. The CDR3 runs 14 residues. V was shortened by 5 bases and J by 6 bases, with 15 bases between the two germline ends. CDR3 DNA sequence: TGTGCCAGCAGCACGGGACAAGTCCACGATACGCAGTATTTT. It specifies CASSTGQVHDTQYF. Together with reference TRBV7-3 and TRBJ2-3, the CDR3 gives the full variable domain: GAGVSQTPSNKVTEKGKYVELRCDPISGHTALYWYRQSLGQGPEFLIYFQGTGAADDSGLPNDRFFAVRPEGSVSTLKIQRTERGDSAVYLCASSTGQVHDTQYFGPGTRLTVL.

Points on this clonotype: This may come from a read error, since a much larger clone is one base off. This chain links TRBV27 with TRBJ2-7; no clear D. The V gene's germline CDR1 is MNHEY and CDR2 SMNVEV (reference sequence). Trimming left V 0 bases short and J 9 bases short, with 12 bases between. This CDR3 is built from 13 residues. The CDR3 here is CASSLSPLGGQYF. The CDR3 bases are TGTGCCAGCAGTTTATCCCCCCTTGGCGGGCAGTACTTC.

This clonotype showed up many times. The CDR3: CASRPAGGPYNEQFF. The CDR3 nucleotides read TGTGCCAGCAGGCCAGCGGGAGGCCCCTACAATGAGCAGTTCTTC. The chain uses TRBV5-6 and TRBJ2-1, with TRBD2 matching 9 bases. This CDR3 is built from 15 residues. After removal of 5 bases from V and 2 bases from J, the junction contained 5 bases not matched to a gene. The V gene's germline CDR1 is SGHDT and CDR2 YYEEEE. The full variable domain, with the rest looked up from reference TRBV5-6 and TRBJ2-1, is DAGVTQSPTHLIKTRGQQVTLRCSPKSGHDTVSWYQQALGQGPQFIFQYYEEEERQRGNFPDRFSGHQFPNYSSELNVNALLLGDSALYLCASRPAGGPYNEQFFGPGTRLTVL.

In the case of this clonotype: This could be a read error, since a much larger clone is one nucleotide away. The rearrangement uses TRBV20-1 and TRBJ2-5; 10 nucleotides align to TRBD2. This CDR3 has 13 residues. Germline V gene data show CDR1 as DFQATT and CDR2 as SNEGSKA (reference sequence). CDR3 coding DNA: TGCAACGCGAGCGGGACTAGCGAAGAGACCCAGTACTTC. Amino acid sequence: CNASGTSEETQYF.

The V and J genes are TRBV2 and TRBJ2-3, with D perhaps matching TRBD2 (5 bases). CDR1 and CDR2 from the germline V gene are SNHLY and FYNNEI. This CDR3 spans 13 amino acids. Trimming removed 3 bases from V and 4 bases from J, with 8 bases in between. The DNA of the CDR3 is TGTGCCAGCAGTGATGGAGCGGCAGATACGCAGTATTTT. It is translated as CASSDGAADTQYF.

This clonotype was seen many times. CDR3 protein: CASSRGAGTGELFF. CDR3 coding DNA: TGTGCCAGCAGCCGTGGGGCGGGCACCGGGGAGCTGTTTTTT. The chain combines TRBV3-1 with TRBJ2-2; D may correspond to TRBD1 or TRBD2 (5 bases each). This CDR3 is 14 amino acids long. Germline V lookup: CDR1 LGHDT, CDR2 YNNKEL (reference sequence). The ends were cut back, 4 bases at V and 4 bases at J, with 10 bases in the middle.

This clonotype was seen many times. The rearrangement links TRBV5-1 to TRBJ1-4, with D perhaps TRBD1 (5 bases). Per the germline V gene, CDR1 is SGHRS and CDR2 is YFSETQ. The CDR3 is 14 amino acids. The V end lost 4 bases, the J end lost 8 bases, and 15 bases lay between the germline ends. CDR3 residues: CASSPEGRDEKLFF. Written as DNA, the CDR3 is TGCGCCAGCAGCCCTGAGGGGAGAGACGAAAAACTGTTTTTT. Full variable domain (missing parts from reference TRBV5-1 and TRBJ1-4): KAGVTQTPRYLIKTRGQQVTLSCSPISGHRSVSWYQQTPGQGLQFLFEYFSETQRNKGNFPGRFSGRQFSNSRSEMNVSTLELGDSALYLCASSPEGRDEKLFFGSGTQLSVL.